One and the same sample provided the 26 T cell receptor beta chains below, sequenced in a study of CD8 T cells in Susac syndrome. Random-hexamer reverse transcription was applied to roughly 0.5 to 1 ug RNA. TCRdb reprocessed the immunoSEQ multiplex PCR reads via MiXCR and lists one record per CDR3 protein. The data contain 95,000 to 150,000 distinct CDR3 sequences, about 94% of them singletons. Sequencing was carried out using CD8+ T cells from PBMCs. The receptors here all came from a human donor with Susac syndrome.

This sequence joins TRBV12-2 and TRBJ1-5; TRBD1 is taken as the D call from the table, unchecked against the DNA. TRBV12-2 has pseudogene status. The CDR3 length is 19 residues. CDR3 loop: CASRFRPPGAPDSNQPQHF. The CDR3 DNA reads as TGTGCAAGTCGCTTCCGACCCCCAGGGGCCCCTGATAGCAATCAGCCCCAGCATTTT.

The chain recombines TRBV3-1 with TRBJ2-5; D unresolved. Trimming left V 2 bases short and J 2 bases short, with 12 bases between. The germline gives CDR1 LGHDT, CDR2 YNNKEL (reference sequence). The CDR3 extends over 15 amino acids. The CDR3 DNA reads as TGTGCCAGCAGCCAACAGGTTGGACGGCAAGAGACCCAGTACTTC. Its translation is CASSQQVGRQETQYF.

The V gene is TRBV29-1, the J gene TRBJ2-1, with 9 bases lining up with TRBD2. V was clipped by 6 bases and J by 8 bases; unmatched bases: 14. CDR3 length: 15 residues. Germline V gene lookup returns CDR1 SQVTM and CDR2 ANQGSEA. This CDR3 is CSVENRRGGVDEQFF. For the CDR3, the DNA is TGCAGCGTCGAGAATAGGCGGGGGGGCGTCGATGAGCAGTTCTTC.

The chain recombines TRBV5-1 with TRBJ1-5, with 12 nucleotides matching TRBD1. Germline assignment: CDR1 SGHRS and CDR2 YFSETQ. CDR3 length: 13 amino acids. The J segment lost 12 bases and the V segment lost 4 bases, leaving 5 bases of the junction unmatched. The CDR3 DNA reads TGCGCCAGCAGCCTCGGGACAGGGGGCCGCCAGCATTTT. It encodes CASSLGTGGRQHF.

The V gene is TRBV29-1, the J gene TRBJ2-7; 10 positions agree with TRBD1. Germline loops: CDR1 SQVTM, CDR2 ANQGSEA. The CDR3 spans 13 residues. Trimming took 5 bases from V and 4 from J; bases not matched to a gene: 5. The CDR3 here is CSVKGQGFYEQYF. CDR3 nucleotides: TGCAGCGTTAAGGGACAGGGGTTTTACGAGCAGTACTTC.

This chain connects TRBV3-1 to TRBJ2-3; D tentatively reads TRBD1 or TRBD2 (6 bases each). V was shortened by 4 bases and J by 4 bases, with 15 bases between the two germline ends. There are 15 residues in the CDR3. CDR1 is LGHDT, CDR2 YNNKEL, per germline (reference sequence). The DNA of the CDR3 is TGTGCCAGCAGCCCATGGACGGGGGCCGCAGATACGCAGTATTTT. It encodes CASSPWTGAADTQYF.

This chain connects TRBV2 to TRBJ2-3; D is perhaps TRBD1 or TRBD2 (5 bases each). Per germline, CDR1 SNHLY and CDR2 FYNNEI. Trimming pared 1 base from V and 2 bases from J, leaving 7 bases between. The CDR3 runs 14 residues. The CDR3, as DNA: TGTGCCAGCAGTGAAGGGGGGAACACAGATACGCAGTATTTT. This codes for CASSEGGNTDTQYF.

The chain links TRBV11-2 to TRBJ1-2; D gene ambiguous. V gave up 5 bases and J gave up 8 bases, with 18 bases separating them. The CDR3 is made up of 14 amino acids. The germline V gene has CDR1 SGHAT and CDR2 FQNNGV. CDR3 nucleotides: TGTGCCAGCAGCCTTCCAAATTGGTCGGAGGGCTACACCTTC. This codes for CASSLPNWSEGYTF.

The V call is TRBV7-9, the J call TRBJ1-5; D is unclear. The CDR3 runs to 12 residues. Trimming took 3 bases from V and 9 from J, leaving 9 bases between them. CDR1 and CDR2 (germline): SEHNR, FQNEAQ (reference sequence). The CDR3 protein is CASSLDLRPQHF. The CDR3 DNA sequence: TGTGCCAGCAGCTTGGACCTTCGGCCCCAGCATTTT.

The CDR3 DNA reads TGTGCCAGCGGGAGGAATTCACCCCTCCACTTT. Its protein product is CASGRNSPLHF. The rearrangement uses TRBV2 and TRBJ1-6; D unresolved. With 8 bases removed from V and 7 bases from J, the gap between germline ends came to 6 bases. This CDR3 spans 11 amino acids. Germline lookup yields CDR1 SNHLY and CDR2 FYNNEI.

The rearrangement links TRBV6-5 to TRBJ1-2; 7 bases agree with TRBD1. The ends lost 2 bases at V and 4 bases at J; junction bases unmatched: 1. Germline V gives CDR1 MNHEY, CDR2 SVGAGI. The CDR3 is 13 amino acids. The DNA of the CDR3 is TGTGCCAGCAGTTACGGGACAGTCTATGGCTACACCTTC. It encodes CASSYGTVYGYTF.

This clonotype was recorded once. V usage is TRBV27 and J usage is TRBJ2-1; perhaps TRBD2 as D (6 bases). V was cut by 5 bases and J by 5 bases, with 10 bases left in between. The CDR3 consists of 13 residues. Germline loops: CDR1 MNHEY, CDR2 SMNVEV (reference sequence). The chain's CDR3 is CASSPWGDNEQFF. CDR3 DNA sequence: TGTGCCAGCAGTCCGTGGGGGGACAATGAGCAGTTCTTC.

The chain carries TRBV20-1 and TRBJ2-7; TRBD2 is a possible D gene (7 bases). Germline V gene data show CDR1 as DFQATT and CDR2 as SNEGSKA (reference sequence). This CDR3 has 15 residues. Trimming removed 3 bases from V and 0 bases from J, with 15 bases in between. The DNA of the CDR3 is TGCAGTGCTAGTAAAGACGCGGGGGCCTCCTACGAGCAGTACTTC. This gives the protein CSASKDAGASYEQYF.

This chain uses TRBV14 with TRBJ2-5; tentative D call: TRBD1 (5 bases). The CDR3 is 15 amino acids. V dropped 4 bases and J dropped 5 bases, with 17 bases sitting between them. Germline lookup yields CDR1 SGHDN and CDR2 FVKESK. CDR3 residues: CASSLPGPGMETQYF. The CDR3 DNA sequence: TGTGCCAGCAGCCTACCGGGTCCAGGGATGGAGACCCAGTACTTC.

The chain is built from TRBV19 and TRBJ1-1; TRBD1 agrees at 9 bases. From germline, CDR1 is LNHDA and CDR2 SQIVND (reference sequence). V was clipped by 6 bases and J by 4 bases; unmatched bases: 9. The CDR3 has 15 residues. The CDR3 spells CASRPGQGGGTEAFF. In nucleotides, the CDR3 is TGTGCCAGTAGACCGGGACAGGGAGGCGGCACTGAAGCTTTCTTT.

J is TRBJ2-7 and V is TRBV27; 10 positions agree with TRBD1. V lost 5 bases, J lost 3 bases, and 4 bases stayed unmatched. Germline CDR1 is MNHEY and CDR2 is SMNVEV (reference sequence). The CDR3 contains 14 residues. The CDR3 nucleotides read TGTGCCAGCAGTGGGGACAGGGGAAGCTACGAGCAGTACTTC. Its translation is CASSGDRGSYEQYF.

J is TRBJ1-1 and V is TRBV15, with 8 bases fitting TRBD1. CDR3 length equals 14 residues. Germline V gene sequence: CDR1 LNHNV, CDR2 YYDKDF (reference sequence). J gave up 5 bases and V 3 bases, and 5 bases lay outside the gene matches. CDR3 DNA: TGTGCCACCAGCAGGCGGACAGGGCGAACTGAAGCTTTCTTT. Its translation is CATSRRTGRTEAFF.

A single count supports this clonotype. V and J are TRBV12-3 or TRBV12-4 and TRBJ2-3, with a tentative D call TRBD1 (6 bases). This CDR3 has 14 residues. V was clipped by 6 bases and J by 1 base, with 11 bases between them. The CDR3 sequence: CASSLQGGTDTQYF. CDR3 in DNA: TGTGCCAGCAGCCTACAGGGTGGCACAGATACGCAGTATTTT.

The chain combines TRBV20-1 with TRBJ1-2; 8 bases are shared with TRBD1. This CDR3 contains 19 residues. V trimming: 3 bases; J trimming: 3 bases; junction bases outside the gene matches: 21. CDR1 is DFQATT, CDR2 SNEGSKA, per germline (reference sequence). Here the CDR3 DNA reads TGCAGTGCTAGTGGCCAGAGTGGTGTTGGACAGGGCCTACACTATGGCTACACCTTC. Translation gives CSASGQSGVGQGLHYGYTF.

The CDR3 DNA sequence: TGTGCCTCCAACCAAGGGTATGGCAATCAGCCCCAGCATTTT. Amino acid sequence: CASNQGYGNQPQHF. The chain carries TRBV15 and TRBJ1-5; D remains unclear. The V end was cut by 11 bases, the J end by 2 bases, with 16 bases between. Germline CDR1 reads LNHNV; CDR2 reads YYDKDF (reference sequence). The CDR3 loop spans 14 amino acids.

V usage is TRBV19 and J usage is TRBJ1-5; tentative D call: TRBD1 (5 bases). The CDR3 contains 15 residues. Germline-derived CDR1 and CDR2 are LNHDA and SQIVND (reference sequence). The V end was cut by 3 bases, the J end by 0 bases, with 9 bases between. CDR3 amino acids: CASSIGHDSNQPQHF. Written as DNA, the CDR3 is TGTGCCAGTAGTATTGGACACGATAGCAATCAGCCCCAGCATTTT.

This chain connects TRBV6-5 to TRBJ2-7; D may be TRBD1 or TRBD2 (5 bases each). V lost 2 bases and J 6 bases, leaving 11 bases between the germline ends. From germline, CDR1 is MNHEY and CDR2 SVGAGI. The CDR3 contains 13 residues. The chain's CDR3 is CASSYGDGGEQYF. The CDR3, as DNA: TGTGCCAGCAGTTACGGGGACGGAGGCGAGCAGTACTTC.

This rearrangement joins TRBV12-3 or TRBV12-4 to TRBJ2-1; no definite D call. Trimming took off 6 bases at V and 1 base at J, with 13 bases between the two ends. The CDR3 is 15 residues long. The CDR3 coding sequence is TGTGCCAGCAGCCCCGGGCTAGATTCCTACAATGAGCAGTTCTTC. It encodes CASSPGLDSYNEQFF.

The CDR3 here is CASSLGGGPYEQYF. The CDR3 region has the DNA TGCGCCAGCAGCTTGGGTGGGGGACCCTACGAGCAGTACTTC. The chain carries TRBV5-1 and TRBJ2-7; D may correspond to TRBD1 or TRBD2 (5 bases each). The V gene lost 0 bases and the J gene lost 2 bases, with 9 bases spanning the gap. The CDR3 is 14 amino acids. Germline V gives CDR1 SGHRS, CDR2 YFSETQ.

For the CDR3, the DNA is TGTGCCAGCAGCTCAGGGTACGGCTACGAGCAGTACTTC. As protein: CASSSGYGYEQYF. The chain uses TRBV27 and TRBJ2-7, with D maybe TRBD1 (5 bases). CDR1 and CDR2 (germline): MNHEY, SMNVEV (reference sequence). Trimming stripped 6 bases from V and 3 bases from J, with 12 bases between. This CDR3 has 13 residues.

The DNA for the CDR3 is TGTGCCAGCAGCGTTCGGGGGGGCAGCTCCTACAATGAGCAGTTCTTC. As protein: CASSVRGGSSYNEQFF. The chain employs TRBV9 and TRBJ2-1; 8 positions agree with TRBD2. CDR1 SGDLS and CDR2 YYNGEE come from the germline V gene. V lost 2 bases to trimming and J lost 0 bases; unmatched junction nucleotides: 4. The CDR3 consists of 16 residues.